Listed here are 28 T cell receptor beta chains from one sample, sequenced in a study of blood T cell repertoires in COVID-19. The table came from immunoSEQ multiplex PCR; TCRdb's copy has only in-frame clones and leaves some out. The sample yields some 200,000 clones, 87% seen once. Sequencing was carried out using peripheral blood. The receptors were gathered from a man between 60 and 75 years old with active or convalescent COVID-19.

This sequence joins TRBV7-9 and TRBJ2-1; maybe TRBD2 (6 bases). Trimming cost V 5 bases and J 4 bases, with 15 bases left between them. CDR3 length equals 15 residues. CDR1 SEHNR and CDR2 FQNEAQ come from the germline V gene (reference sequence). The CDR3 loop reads CASSRTTSPYNEQFF. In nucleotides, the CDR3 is TGTGCCAGCAGCCGGACTACCAGCCCGTACAATGAGCAGTTCTTC. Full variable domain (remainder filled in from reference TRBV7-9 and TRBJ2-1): DTGVSQNPRHKITKRGQNVTFRCDPISEHNRLYWYRQTLGQGPEFLTYFQNEAQLEKSRLLSDRFSAERPKGSFSTLEIQRTEQGDSAMYLCASSRTTSPYNEQFFGPGTRLTVL.

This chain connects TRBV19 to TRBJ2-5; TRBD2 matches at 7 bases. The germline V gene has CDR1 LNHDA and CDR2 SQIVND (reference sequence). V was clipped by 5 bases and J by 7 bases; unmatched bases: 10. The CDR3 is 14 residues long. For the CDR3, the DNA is TGTGCCAGTAGTTTGCGGGGAGGGCTTGGGACCCAGTACTTC. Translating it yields CASSLRGGLGTQYF.

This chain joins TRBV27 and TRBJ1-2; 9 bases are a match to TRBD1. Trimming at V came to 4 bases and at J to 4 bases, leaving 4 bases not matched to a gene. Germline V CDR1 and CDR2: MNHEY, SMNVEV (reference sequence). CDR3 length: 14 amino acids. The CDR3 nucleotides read TGTGCCAGCAGTTCCTCACAGGGGGCCTATGGCTACACCTTC. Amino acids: CASSSSQGAYGYTF.

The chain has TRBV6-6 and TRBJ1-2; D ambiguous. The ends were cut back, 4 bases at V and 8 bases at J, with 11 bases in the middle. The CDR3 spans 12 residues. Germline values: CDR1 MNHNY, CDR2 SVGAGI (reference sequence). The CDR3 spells CASSSPPRGYTF. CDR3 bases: TGTGCCAGCAGTTCCCCTCCGCGGGGCTACACCTTC.

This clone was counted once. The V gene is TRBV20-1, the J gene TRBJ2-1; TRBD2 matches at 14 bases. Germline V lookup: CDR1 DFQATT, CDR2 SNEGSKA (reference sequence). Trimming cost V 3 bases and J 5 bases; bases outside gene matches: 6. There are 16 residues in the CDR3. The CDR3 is CSASRTSGGYHNEQFF. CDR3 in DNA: TGCAGTGCTAGTAGGACTAGCGGGGGGTACCACAATGAGCAGTTCTTC.

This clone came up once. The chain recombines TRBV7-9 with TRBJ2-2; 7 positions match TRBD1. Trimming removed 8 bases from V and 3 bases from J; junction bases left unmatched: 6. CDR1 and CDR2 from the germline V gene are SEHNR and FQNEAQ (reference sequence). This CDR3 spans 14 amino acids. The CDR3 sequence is CASSTGSDTGELFF. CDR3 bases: TGTGCCAGCTCGACAGGGTCGGACACCGGGGAGCTGTTTTTT.

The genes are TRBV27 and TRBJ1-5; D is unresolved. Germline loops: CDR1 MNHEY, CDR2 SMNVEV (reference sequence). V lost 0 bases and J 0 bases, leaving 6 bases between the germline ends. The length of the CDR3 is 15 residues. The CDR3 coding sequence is TGTGCCAGCAGTTTATCGAGTGTTAGCAATCAGCCCCAGCATTTT. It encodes CASSLSSVSNQPQHF.

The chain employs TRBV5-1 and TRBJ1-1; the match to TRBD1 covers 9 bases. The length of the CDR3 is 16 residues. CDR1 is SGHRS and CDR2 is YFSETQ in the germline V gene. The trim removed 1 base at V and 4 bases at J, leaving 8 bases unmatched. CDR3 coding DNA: TGCGCCAGCAGCTTGCTCAATCCGACAGGGGGCACTGAAGCTTTCTTT. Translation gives CASSLLNPTGGTEAFF.

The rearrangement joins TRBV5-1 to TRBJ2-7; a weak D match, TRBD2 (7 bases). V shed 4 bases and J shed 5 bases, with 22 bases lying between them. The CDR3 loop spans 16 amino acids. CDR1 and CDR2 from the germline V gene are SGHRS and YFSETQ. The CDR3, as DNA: TGCGCCAGCAGCCCACCCCACTCGGGGGGCGCCAACGAGCAGTACTTC. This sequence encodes CASSPPHSGGANEQYF.

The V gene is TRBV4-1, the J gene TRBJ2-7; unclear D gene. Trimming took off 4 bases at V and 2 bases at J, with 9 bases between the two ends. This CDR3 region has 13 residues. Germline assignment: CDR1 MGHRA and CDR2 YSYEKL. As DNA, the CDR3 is TGCGCCAGCAGCCCCGACTTGACCTACGAGCAGTACTTC. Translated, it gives CASSPDLTYEQYF.

The CDR3 region has the DNA TGCAGCGACCCCAAACCGACCGGGACACCTGAACGGTCCTACGAGCAGTACTTC. The encoded protein is CSDPKPTGTPERSYEQYF. This sequence joins TRBV29-1 and TRBJ2-7, with D maybe TRBD1 (6 bases). V was cut by 7 bases and J by 1 base, with 29 bases left in between. The CDR3 is 18 residues long. In germline, CDR1 is SQVTM, CDR2 ANQGSEA.

CDR3 bases: TGTGCCAGTAGCCGAGACCCACAACTTCCCTTGAGGGGCTACACCTTC. This translates into CASSRDPQLPLRGYTF. The genes are TRBV19 and TRBJ1-2; D uncertain. V gave up 6 bases and J gave up 8 bases, with 25 bases separating them. The CDR3 runs to 16 residues. Germline values: CDR1 LNHDA, CDR2 SQIVND (reference sequence). The full variable domain, its missing parts supplied by reference TRBV19 and TRBJ1-2, is DGGITQSPKYLFRKEGQNVTLSCEQNLNHDAMYWYRQDPGQGLRLIYYSQIVNDFQKGDIAEGYSVSREKKESFPLTVTSAQKNPTAFYLCASSRDPQLPLRGYTFGSGTRLTVV.

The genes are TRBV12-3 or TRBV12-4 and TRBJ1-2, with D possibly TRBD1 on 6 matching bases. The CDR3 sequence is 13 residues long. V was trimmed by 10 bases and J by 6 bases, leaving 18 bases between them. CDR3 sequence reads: CANARTATNGYTF. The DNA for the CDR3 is TGTGCCAACGCGAGGACAGCCACAAATGGCTACACCTTC.

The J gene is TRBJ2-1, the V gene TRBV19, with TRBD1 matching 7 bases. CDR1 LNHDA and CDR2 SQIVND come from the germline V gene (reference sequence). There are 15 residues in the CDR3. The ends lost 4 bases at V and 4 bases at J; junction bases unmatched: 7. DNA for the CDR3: TGTGCCAGTAGTAACAGGGGAAAAGGGTACAATGAGCAGTTCTTC. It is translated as CASSNRGKGYNEQFF.

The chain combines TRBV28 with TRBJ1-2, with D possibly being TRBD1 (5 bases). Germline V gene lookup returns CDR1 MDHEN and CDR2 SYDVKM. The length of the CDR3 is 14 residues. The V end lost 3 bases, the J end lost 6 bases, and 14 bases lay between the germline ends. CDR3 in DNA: TGTGCCAGCAGTTTTGCCCCCGACAGCCATGGCTACACCTTC. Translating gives CASSFAPDSHGYTF.

The CDR3 nucleotides read TGTGCCAGCAGCTTAGGGACAGGGGAAGTCTATGGCTACACCTTC. Protein: CASSLGTGEVYGYTF. The rearrangement uses TRBV7-9 and TRBJ1-2; 9 bases match TRBD1. Germline V gene sequence: CDR1 SEHNR, CDR2 FQNEAQ (reference sequence). V gave up 1 base and J gave up 4 bases; unmatched junction bases: 4. The CDR3 extends over 15 amino acids.

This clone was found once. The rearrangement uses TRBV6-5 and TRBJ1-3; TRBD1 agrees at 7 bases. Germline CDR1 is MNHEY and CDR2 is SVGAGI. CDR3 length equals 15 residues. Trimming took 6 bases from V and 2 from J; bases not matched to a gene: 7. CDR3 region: CASSLTGQPGNTIYF. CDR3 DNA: TGTGCCAGCAGCCTGACAGGGCAGCCTGGAAACACCATATATTTT.

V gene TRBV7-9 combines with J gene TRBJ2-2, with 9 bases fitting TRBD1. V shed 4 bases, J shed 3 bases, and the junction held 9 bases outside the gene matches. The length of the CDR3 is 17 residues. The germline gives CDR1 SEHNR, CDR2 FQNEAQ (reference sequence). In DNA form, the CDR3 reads TGTGCCAGCAGCTGGAGGCCACAGGGGGCGGACACCGGGGAGCTGTTTTTT. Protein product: CASSWRPQGADTGELFF.

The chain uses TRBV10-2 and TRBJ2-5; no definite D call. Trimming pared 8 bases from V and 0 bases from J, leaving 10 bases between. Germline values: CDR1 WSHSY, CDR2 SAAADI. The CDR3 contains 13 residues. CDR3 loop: CASFPSYQETQYF. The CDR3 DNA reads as TGCGCCAGCTTCCCGAGCTACCAAGAGACCCAGTACTTC.

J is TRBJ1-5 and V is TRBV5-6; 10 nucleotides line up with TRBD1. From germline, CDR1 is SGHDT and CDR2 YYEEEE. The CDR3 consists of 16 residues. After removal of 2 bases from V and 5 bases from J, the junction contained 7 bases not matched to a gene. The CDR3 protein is CASSFRTGGVDQPQHF. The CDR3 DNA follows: TGTGCCAGCAGCTTCCGGACAGGGGGAGTGGATCAGCCCCAGCATTTT.

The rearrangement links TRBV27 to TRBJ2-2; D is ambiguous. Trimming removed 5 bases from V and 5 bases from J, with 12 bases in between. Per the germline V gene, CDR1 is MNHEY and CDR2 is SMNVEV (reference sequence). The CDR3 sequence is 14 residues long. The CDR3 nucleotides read TGTGCCAGCAGTCCGCTCGCTCTAACCGGGGAGCTGTTTTTT. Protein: CASSPLALTGELFF.

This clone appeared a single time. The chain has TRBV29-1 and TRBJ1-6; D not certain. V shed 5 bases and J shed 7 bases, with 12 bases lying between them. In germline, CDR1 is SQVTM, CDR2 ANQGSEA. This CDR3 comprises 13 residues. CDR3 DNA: TGCAGCGTTCAGGCGAGAATAAATTCACCCCTCCACTTT. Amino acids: CSVQARINSPLHF.

The CDR3, as DNA: TGTGCCAGTAGTATAACAGGGGGAGCTGAAGCTTTCTTT. This codes for CASSITGGAEAFF. The chain employs TRBV19 and TRBJ1-1; 8 positions match TRBD1. The germline V gene has CDR1 LNHDA and CDR2 SQIVND (reference sequence). This CDR3 has 13 residues. V dropped 2 bases and J dropped 6; count of bases not matched to a gene: 2.

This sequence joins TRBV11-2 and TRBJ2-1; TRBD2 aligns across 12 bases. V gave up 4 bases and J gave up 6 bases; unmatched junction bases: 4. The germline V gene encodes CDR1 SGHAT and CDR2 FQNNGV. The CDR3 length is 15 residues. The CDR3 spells CASSSSTSGGNEQFF. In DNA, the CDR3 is TGTGCCAGCAGCTCCTCGACTAGCGGGGGCAATGAGCAGTTCTTC.

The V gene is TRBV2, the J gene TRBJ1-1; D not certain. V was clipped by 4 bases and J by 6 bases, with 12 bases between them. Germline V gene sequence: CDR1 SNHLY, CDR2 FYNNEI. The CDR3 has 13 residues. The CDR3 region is CASSGQALAEAFF. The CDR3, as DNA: TGTGCCAGCAGTGGTCAGGCGTTAGCTGAAGCTTTCTTT.

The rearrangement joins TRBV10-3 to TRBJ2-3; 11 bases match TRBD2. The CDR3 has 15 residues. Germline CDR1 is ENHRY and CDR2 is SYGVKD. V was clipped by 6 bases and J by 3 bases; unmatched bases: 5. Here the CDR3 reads CAIRKGLAVTDTQYF. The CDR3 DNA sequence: TGTGCCATCAGAAAGGGACTAGCGGTTACAGATACGCAGTATTTT.

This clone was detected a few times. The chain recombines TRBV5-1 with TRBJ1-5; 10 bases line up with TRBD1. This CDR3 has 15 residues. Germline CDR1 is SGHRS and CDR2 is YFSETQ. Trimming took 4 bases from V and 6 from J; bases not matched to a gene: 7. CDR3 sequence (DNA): TGCGCCAGCAGCCCCGGGACAGGGGATGCTCAGCCCCAGCATTTT. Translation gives CASSPGTGDAQPQHF.

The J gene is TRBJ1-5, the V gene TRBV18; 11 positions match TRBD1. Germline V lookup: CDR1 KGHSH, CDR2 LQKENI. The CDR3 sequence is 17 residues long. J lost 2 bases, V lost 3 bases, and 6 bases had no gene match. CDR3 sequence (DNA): TGTGCCAGCTCACCCGGGACAGGGGGAGGTCGCAATCAGCCCCAGCATTTT. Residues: CASSPGTGGGRNQPQHF.